This entry is about one T cell receptor beta chain. Its antigen is unknown. The input lacks base qualities; no much larger clone sits a single base away. The sample comes from a study of blood T cells in healthy people across ages (dated by TCRdb to between 2015 and 2016). Describing the broader study: Template switching captured roughly one uniquely barcoded TCR beta cDNA molecule per two T cells in model experiments. The study measured age-related changes in TCR beta repertoire diversity using deep sequencing normalized with unique cDNA molecular identifiers. Four age groups were formed from the donors: young (average roughly 15 years), middle-aged (just under 40), aged (62) and long-lived (around 82). To avoid experimental bias, donors of different ages were randomly spread across the sequencing lanes. The study analyzed two additional independent replicas of 1 million unique cDNA reads from the same blood draw for two donors, one aged 18 to 30 and one aged 80 or older. What the work shows at the level of the full study, not this receptor alone: Observed TCR beta diversity correlated strongly with the percentage of naive T cells measured by flow cytometry. Estimates of total diversity based on one million sequenced T cells were regarded as lower bounds and as underestimates. Compared with the aged group, the long-lived group had more naive CD4+ T cells, fewer expanded clones and increased TCR diversity, a pattern suggesting age selection. The CMV infection status of donors was not known, potentially confounding age-related changes in expanded clonotypes. Observed TCR beta diversity per million T cells fell roughly linearly with age, and a significant reduction was already apparent by age around 40. Since profiling was done on bulk unsorted PBMCs, naive and antigen-experienced compartments could not be conclusively compared.

The library was made by 5' RACE. For sequencing, an Illumina HiSeq 2500 was employed. A second PCR of 7 to 11 cycles was performed with a sample-barcoded 5' primer and a J-beta primer mix. Each TCR beta cDNA molecule received a unique molecular identifier from a template-switch 5' adaptor carrying 12 random nucleotides. At least 2.5 million CDR3-containing paired-end reads were obtained from each sample. The Mint cDNA synthesis kit, primed by a TRBC-specific oligonucleotide, was used to synthesize first-strand cDNA from all RNA. Following uracil-DNA glycosylase treatment, a first 18-cycle PCR with universal primers M1SS and BC2_uni_R was performed on all cDNA. On the study's bioinformatics: For normalization, 1 million high-quality reads were randomly selected from each sample, with every read carrying a distinct molecular identifier. Reads sharing molecular identifiers were discarded rather than binned into consensus sequences. CDR3 identification, clonotype clustering and error correction used MiTCR with a Q25 quality threshold and the strictest error-elimination algorithm. A nonparametric unseen species model with Euler transformation was used to estimate lower-bound total TCR beta diversity. TCRdb itself trimmed the public reads at Q25 with fastp, ran MiXCR and retained productive beta chains. Entries that share a CDR3 protein sequence are merged under the most common genes and DNA. TCRdb, not the authors, supplied the V and J calls. Present in this sample are 1.6 million or so distinct CDR3 sequences, around 36% of which were seen just once. The ten biggest clones cover approximately 10% of the sample.

There are 14 amino acids in the CDR3, from cysteine to phenylalanine inclusive. The CDR3 DNA has 42 bases and is translated from base 1. Taken from the germline V gene, the CDR1 and CDR2 loops are ENHRY and SYGVKD. V is trimmed back by 3 bases and J by 8 bases, and the junction contains 5 bases that no gene match accounts for. The 39 donors, aged about 6 to 95 years, were systemically healthy Caucasian individuals from Russia. Each donor gave approximately 10 milliliters of peripheral blood, collected into EDTA-treated Vacutainer tubes. PBMCs were isolated by Ficoll-Paque density-gradient centrifugation, with at least 6 million obtained per sample. Trizol reagent was used to extract total RNA from the PBMCs, yielding at least 6 micrograms per sample. Naive CD45RAhigh/CD27high T cell percentages were measured by flow cytometry on a PBMC aliquot from every donor.

The chain employs TRBV10-3 and TRBJ2-1; 9 bases in the middle match TRBD2. The TCR originated in a woman aged 30 to 39 in good health. Sequencing was carried out using blood. CDR3 loop: CAISDPGTSYEQFF. The bases are TGTGCCATCAGTGACCCCGGGACTAGCTATGAGCAGTTCTTC.